This T cell receptor (beta chain) came from a study of blood T cell repertoires in COVID-19. As for the study in general: COVID-19 samples collected from the United States, Italy and Spain covered acute and convalescent phases.

Assay used: immunoSEQ multiplex PCR; TCRdb lists only in-frame clones, some missing. The data contain tens of thousands of clones, more than 80% of them seen just once; the ten biggest clones take up 2.7%. The germline V gene encodes CDR1 LNHDA and CDR2 SQIVND (reference sequence). Germline trimming cut 3 bases from V and 9 bases from J; bases unmatched to any gene: 1. The CDR3 sequence is 14 residues long. The TCR sequence derives from a man aged 50 or older with COVID-19, enrolled during active disease. The sequenced sample was peripheral blood. This chain connects TRBV19 to TRBJ1-6, with 11 bases fitting TRBD1. CDR3 protein: CASSMGQGGSPLHF. The CDR3 DNA sequence: TGTGCCAGTAGTATGGGACAGGGGGGTTCACCCCTCCACTTT.